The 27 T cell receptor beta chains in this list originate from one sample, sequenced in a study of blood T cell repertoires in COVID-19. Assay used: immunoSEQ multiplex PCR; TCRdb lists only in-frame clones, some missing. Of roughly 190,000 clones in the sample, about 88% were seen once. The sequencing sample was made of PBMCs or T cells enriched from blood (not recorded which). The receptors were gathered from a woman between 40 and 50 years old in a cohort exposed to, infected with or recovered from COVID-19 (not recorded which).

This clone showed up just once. This chain's CDR3 is CATSDSRDRVRELYF. The CDR3 nucleotides are TGTGCCACCAGTGACTCTCGGGACAGGGTCCGAGAACTGTACTTC. The chain joins TRBV24-1 to TRBJ2-7; 9 nucleotides line up with TRBD1. Germline V CDR1 and CDR2: KGHDR, SFDVKD. The CDR3 length is 15 residues. The ends lost 4 bases at V and 12 bases at J; junction bases unmatched: 15.

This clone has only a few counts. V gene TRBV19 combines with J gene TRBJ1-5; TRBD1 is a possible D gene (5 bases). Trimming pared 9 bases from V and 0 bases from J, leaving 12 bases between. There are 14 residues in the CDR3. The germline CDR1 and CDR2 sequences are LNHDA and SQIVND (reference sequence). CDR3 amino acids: CASSQGLSNQPQHF. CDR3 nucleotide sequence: TGTGCCAGCAGCCAGGGACTTAGCAATCAGCCCCAGCATTTT.

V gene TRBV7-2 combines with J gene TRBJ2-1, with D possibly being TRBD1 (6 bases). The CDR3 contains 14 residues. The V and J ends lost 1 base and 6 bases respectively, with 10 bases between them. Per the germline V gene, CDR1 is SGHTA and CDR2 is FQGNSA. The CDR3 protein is CASSLGVGGNEQFF. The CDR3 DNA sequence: TGTGCCAGCAGCTTAGGTGTAGGGGGCAATGAGCAGTTCTTC.

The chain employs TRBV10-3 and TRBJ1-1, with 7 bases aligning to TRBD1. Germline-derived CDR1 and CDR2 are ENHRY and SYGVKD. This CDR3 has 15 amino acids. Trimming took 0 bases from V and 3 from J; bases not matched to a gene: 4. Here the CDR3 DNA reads TGTGCCATCAGTGAGTCAGGGCAGGGGGACACTGAAGCTTTCTTT. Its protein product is CAISESGQGDTEAFF.

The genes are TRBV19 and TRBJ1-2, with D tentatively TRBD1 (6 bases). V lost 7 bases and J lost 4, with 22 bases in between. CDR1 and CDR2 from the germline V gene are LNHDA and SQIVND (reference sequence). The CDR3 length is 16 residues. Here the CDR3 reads CASTRDPGGLTYGYTF. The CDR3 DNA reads TGTGCCAGTACCCGGGACCCTGGGGGCCTAACCTATGGCTACACCTTC.

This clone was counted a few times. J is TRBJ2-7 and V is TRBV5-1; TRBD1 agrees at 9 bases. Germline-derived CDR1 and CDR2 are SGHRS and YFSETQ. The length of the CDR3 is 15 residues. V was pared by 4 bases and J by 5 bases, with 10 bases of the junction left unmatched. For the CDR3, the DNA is TGCGCCAGCAGCACTGCCTGGACAGGGGTCAACGAGCAGTACTTC. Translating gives CASSTAWTGVNEQYF.

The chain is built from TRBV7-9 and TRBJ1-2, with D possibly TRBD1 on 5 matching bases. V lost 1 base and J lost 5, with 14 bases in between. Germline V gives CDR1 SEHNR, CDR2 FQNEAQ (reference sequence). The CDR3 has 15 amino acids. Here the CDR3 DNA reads TGTGCCAGCAGCTTAGTAGCAGGGCATTCGTATGGCTACACCTTC. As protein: CASSLVAGHSYGYTF. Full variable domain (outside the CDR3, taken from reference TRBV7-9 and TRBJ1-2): DTGVSQNPRHKITKRGQNVTFRCDPISEHNRLYWYRQTLGQGPEFLTYFQNEAQLEKSRLLSDRFSAERPKGSFSTLEIQRTEQGDSAMYLCASSLVAGHSYGYTFGSGTRLTVV.

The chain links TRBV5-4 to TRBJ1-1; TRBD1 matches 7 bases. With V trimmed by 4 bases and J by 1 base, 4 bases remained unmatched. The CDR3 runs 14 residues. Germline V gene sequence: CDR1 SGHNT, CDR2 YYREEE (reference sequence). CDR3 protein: CASSPRGENTEAFF. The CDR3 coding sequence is TGTGCCAGCAGCCCCAGGGGGGAGAACACTGAAGCTTTCTTT.

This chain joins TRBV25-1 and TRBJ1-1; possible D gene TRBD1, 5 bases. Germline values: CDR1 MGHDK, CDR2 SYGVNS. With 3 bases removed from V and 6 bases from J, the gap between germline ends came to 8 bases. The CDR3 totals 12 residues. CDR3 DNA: TGTGCCAGCAGTGATCGGGGGTCTGAAGCTTTCTTT. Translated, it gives CASSDRGSEAFF.

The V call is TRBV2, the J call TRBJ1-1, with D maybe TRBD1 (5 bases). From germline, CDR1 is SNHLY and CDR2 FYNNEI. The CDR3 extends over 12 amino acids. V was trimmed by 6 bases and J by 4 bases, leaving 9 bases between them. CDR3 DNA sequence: TGTGCCAGCAGGGGGGGTGGCACTGAAGCTTTCTTT. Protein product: CASRGGGTEAFF. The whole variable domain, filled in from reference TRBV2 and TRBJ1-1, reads EPEVTQTPSHQVTQMGQEVILRCVPISNHLYFYWYRQILGQKVEFLVSFYNNEISEKSEIFDDQFSVERPDGSNFTLKIRSTKLEDSAMYFCASRGGGTEAFFGQGTRLTVV.

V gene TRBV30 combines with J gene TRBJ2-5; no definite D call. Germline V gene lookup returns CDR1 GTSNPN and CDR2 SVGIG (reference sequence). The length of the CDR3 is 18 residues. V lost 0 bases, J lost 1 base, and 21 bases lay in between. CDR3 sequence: CAWSVRRCRSSPQETQYF. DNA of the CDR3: TGTGCCTGGAGTGTACGACGGTGCCGGAGCAGCCCCCAAGAGACCCAGTACTTC.

The CDR3 sequence: CASNSYSNQPQHF. The CDR3 nucleotides read TGTGCCAGTAACAGCTATAGCAATCAGCCCCAGCATTTT. The chain joins TRBV19 to TRBJ1-5, with no clear D. CDR1 and CDR2 from the germline V gene are LNHDA and SQIVND (reference sequence). With 7 bases removed from V and 0 bases from J, the gap between germline ends came to 7 bases. There are 13 residues in the CDR3.

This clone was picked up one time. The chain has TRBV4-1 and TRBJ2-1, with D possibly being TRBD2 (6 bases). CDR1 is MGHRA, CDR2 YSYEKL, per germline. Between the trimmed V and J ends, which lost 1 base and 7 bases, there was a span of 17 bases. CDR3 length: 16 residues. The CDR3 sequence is CASSQVEGGHGNEQFF. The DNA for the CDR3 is TGCGCCAGCAGCCAAGTAGAGGGAGGCCACGGGAATGAGCAGTTCTTC.

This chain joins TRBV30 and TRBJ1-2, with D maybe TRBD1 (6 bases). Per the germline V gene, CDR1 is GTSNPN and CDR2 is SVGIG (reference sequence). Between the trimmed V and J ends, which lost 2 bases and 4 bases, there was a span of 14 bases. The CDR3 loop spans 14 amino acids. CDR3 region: CAWSIQGKGYGYTF. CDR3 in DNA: TGTGCCTGGAGTATACAGGGCAAGGGCTATGGCTACACCTTC. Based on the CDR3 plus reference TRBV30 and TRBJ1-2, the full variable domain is SQTIHQWPATLVQPVGSPLSLECTVEGTSNPNLYWYRQAAGRGLQLLFYSVGIGQISSEVPQNLSASRPQDRQFILSSKKLLLSDSGFYLCAWSIQGKGYGYTFGSGTRLTVV.

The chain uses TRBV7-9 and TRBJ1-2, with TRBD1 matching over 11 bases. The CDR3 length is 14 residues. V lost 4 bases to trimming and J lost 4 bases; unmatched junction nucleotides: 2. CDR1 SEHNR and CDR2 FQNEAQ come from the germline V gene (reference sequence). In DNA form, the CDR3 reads TGTGCCAGCAGCTCGGACAGGGGGCTCTATGGCTACACCTTC. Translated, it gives CASSSDRGLYGYTF.

The CDR3 spells CASSSSGTGGSYEQYF. The CDR3 coding sequence is TGTGCCAGCAGCTCATCGGGGACAGGAGGTAGCTACGAGCAGTACTTC. The chain has TRBV7-9 and TRBJ2-7; TRBD1 matches at 8 bases. Per germline, CDR1 SEHNR and CDR2 FQNEAQ (reference sequence). V was pared by 4 bases and J by 3 bases, with 11 bases of the junction left unmatched. The CDR3 is made up of 16 amino acids.

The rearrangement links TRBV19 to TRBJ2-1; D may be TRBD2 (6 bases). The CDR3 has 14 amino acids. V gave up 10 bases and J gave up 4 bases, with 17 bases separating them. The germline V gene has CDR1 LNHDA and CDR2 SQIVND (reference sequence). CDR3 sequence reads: CATSQLGGYNEQFF. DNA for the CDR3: TGTGCCACCTCCCAGCTGGGGGGTTACAATGAGCAGTTCTTC.

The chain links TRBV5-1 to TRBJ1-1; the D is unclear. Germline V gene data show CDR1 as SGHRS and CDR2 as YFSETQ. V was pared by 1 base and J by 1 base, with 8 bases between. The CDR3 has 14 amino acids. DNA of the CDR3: TGCGCCAGCAGCTTGTATGCAGGGAACACTGAAGCTTTCTTT. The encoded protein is CASSLYAGNTEAFF.

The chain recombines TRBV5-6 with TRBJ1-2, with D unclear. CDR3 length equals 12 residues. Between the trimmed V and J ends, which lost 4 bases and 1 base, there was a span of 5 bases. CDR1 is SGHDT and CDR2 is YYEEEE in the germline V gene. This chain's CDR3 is CASSLYNYGYTF. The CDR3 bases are TGTGCCAGCAGCCTCTATAACTATGGCTACACCTTC. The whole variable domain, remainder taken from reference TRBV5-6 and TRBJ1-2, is DAGVTQSPTHLIKTRGQQVTLRCSPKSGHDTVSWYQQALGQGPQFIFQYYEEEERQRGNFPDRFSGHQFPNYSSELNVNALLLGDSALYLCASSLYNYGYTFGSGTRLTVV.

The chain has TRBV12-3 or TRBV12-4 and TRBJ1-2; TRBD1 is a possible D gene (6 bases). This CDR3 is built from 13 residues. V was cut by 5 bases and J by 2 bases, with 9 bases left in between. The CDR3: CASSKDRNYGYTF. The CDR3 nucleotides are TGTGCCAGCAGTAAGGACAGAAACTATGGCTACACCTTC.

The CDR3 sequence: CASSQLTGVTGELFF. In DNA, the CDR3 is TGTGCCAGCAGCCAATTGACAGGGGTCACCGGGGAGCTGTTTTTT. The J gene is TRBJ2-2, the V gene TRBV6-5; 8 bases match TRBD1. With V trimmed by 6 bases and J by 4 bases, 7 bases remained unmatched. Germline CDR1 is MNHEY and CDR2 is SVGAGI. The length of the CDR3 is 15 residues.

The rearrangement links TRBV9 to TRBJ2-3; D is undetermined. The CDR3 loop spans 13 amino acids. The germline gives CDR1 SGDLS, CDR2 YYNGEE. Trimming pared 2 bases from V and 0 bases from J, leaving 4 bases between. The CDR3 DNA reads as TGTGCCAGCAGCGTCACTAGCACAGATACGCAGTATTTT. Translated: CASSVTSTDTQYF.

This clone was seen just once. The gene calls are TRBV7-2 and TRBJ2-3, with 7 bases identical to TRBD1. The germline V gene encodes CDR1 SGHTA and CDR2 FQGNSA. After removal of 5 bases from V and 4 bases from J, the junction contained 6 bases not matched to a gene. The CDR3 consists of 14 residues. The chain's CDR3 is CASSPRTGPDTQYF. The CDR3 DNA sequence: TGTGCCAGCAGCCCGCGGACAGGCCCAGATACGCAGTATTTT.

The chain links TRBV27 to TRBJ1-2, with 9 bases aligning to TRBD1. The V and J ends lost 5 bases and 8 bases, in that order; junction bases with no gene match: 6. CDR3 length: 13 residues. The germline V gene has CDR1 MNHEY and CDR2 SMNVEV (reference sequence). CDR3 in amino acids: CASSTWTGVGYTF. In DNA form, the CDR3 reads TGTGCCAGCAGTACTTGGACAGGGGTCGGCTACACCTTC.

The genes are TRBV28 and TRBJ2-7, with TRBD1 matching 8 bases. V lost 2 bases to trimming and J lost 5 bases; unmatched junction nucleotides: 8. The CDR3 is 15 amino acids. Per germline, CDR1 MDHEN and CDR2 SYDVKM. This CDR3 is CASSLPRTGRHEQYF. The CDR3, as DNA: TGTGCCAGCAGTTTACCCCGGACAGGGAGGCACGAGCAGTACTTC.

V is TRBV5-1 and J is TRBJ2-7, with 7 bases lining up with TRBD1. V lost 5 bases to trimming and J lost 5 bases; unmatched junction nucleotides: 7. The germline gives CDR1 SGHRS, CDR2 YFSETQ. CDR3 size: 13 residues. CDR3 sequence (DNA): TGCGCCAGCAGGACAGGGTCCTACGACGAGCAGTACTTC. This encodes CASRTGSYDEQYF.

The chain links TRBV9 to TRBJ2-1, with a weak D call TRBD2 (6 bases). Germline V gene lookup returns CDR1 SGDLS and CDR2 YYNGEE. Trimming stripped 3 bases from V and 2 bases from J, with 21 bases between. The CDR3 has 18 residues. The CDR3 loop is CASSAYLRDSTPYNEQFF. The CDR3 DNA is TGTGCCAGCAGCGCATACCTCCGGGACTCGACCCCCTACAATGAGCAGTTCTTC.